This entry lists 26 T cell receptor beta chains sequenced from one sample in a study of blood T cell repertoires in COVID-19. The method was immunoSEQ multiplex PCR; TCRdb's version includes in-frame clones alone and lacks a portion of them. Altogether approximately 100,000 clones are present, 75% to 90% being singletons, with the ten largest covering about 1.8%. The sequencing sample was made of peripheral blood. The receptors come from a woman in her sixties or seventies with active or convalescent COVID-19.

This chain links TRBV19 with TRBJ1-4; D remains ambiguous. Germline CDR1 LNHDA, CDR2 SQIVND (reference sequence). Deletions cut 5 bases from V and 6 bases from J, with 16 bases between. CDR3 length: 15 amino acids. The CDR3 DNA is TGTGCCAGTAGTCCTTCCATGGGGAGAGATGAAAAACTGTTTTTT. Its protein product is CASSPSMGRDEKLFF.

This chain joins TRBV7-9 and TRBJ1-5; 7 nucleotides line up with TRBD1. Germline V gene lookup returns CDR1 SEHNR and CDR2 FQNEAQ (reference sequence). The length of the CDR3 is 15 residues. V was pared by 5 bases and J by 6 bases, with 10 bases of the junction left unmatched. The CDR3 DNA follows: TGTGCCAGCAGCCGAACAGGGGAGGTGAGTCAGCCCCAGCATTTT. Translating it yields CASSRTGEVSQPQHF.

CDR3 region: CASTRGIANYGYTF. In DNA, the CDR3 is TGTGCCAGCACCCGGGGGATAGCTAACTATGGCTACACCTTC. The rearrangement joins TRBV2 to TRBJ1-2; the D gene is possibly TRBD1 (5 bases). Germline lookup yields CDR1 SNHLY and CDR2 FYNNEI. Trimming shortened V by 7 bases and J by 0 bases, and 12 bases separated the two germline ends. This CDR3 spans 14 amino acids.

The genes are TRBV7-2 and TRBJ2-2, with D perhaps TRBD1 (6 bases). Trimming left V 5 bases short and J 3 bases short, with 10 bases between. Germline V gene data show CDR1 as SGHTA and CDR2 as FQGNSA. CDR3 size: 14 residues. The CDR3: CASSQRGYTGELFF. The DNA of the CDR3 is TGTGCCAGCAGCCAAAGGGGGTACACCGGGGAGCTGTTTTTT.

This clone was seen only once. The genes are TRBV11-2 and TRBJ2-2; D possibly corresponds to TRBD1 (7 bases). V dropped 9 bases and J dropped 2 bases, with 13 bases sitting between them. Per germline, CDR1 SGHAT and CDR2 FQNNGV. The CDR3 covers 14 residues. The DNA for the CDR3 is TGTGCCAGTTGCAGGGGGGTCAACACCGGGGAGCTGTTTTTT. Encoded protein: CASCRGVNTGELFF. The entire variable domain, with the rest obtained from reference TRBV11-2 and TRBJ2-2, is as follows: EAGVAQSPRYKIIEKRQSVAFWCNPISGHATLYWYQQILGQGPKLLIQFQNNGVVDDSQLPKDRFSAERLKGVDSTLKIQPAKLEDSAVYLCASCRGVNTGELFFGEGSRLTVL.

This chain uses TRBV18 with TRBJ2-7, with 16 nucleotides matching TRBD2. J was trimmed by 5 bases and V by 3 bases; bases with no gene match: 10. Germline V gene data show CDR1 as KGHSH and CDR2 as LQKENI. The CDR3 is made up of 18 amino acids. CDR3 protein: CASSPPGLAGGPFHEQYF. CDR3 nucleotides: TGTGCCAGCTCACCTCCGGGACTAGCGGGAGGGCCCTTCCACGAGCAGTACTTC.

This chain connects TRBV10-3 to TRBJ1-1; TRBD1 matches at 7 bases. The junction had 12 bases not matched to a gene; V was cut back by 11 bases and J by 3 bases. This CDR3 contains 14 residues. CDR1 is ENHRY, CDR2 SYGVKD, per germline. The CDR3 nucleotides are TGTGCCTCCCGGCAGGCCAGGGGGTACACTGAAGCTTTCTTT. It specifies CASRQARGYTEAFF.

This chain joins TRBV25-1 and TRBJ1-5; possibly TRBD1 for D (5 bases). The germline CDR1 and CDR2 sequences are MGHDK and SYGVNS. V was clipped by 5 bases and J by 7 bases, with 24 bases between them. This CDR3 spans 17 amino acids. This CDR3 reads CASSKSGSQGGDQPQHF. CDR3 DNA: TGTGCCAGCAGTAAATCAGGATCGCAGGGTGGTGACCAGCCCCAGCATTTT.

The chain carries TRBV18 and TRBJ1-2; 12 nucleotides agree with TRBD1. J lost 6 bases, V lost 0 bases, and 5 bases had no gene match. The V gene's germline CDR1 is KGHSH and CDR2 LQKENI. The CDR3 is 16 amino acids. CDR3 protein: CASSPPGTGGADGYTF. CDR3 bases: TGTGCCAGCTCACCACCCGGGACAGGGGGCGCGGATGGCTACACCTTC.

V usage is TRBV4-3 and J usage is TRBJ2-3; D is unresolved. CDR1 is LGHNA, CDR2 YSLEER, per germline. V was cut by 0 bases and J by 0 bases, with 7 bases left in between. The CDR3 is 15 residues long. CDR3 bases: TGCGCCAGCAGCCAAGATTGGAGTAGCACAGATACGCAGTATTTT. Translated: CASSQDWSSTDTQYF.

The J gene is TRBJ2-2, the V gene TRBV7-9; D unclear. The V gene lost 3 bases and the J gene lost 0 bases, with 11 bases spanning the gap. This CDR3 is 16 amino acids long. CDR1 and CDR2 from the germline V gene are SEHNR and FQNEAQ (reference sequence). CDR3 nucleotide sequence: TGTGCCAGCAGCTTGAGAGGCCTCGCGAACACCGGGGAGCTGTTTTTT. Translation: CASSLRGLANTGELFF.

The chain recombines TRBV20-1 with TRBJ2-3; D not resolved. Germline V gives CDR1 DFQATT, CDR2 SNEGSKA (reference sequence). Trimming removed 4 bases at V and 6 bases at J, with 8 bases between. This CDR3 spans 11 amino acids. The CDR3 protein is CSAKLTDTQYF. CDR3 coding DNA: TGCAGTGCTAAGCTAACGGATACGCAGTATTTT.

The CDR3 protein is CASSASGGANTEAFF. Here the CDR3 DNA reads TGTGCCAGCAGCGCCTCGGGGGGGGCGAACACTGAAGCTTTCTTT. The V call is TRBV3-1 (or the pseudogene TRBV3-2), the J call TRBJ1-1; a weak D match, TRBD1 (6 bases). V was cut by 5 bases and J by 1 base, with 14 bases left in between. Germline CDR1 reads LGHDT; CDR2 reads YNNKEL (reference sequence). The CDR3 contains 15 residues.

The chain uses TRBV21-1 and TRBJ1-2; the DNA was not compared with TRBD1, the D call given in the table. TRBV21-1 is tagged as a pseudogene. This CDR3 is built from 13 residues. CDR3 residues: CASSPGQGGGYTF. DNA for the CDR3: TGTGCCAGCAGCCCGGGACAGGGAGGTGGCTACACCTTC.

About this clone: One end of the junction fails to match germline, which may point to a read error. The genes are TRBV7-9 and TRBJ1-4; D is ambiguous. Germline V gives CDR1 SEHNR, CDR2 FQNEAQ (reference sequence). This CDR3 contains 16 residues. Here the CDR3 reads CASCLGPLTTNEKLFF. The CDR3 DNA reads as TGTGCCAGCTGCTTAGGGCCACTAACAACTAATGAAAAACTGTTTTTT.

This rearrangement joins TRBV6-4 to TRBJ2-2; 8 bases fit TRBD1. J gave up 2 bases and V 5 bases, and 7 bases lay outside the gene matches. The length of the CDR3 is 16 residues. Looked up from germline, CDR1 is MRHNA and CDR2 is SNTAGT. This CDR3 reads CASSRSGTGNTGELFF. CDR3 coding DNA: TGTGCCAGCAGTCGGTCCGGGACAGGTAACACCGGGGAGCTGTTTTTT.

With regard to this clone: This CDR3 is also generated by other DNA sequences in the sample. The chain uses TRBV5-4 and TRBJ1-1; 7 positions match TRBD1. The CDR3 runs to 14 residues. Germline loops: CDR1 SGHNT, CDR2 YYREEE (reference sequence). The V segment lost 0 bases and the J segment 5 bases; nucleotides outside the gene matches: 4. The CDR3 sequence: CASSLEGGRTEAFF. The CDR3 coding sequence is TGTGCCAGCAGCTTGGAAGGGGGCAGGACTGAAGCTTTCTTT.

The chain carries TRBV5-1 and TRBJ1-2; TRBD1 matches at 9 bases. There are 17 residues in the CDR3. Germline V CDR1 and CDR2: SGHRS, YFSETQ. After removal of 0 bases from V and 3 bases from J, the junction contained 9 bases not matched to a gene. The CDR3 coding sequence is TGCGCCAGCAGCTTGGTTGGGACAGGGAACTCGGACTATGGCTACACCTTC. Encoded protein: CASSLVGTGNSDYGYTF.

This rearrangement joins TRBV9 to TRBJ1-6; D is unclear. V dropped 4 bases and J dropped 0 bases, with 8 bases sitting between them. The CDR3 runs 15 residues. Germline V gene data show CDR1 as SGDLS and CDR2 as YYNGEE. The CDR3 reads CASSRGNSYNSPLHF. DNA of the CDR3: TGTGCCAGCAGCCGAGGGAACTCCTATAATTCACCCCTCCACTTT.

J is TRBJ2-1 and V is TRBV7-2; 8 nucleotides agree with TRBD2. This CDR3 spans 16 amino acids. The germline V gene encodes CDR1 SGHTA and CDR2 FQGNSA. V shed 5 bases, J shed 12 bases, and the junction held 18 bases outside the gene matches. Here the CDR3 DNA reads TGTGCCAGCAGCATCGACCGCGGGCCTCCCCGGGGGGGGCAGTTCTTC. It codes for CASSIDRGPPRGGQFF.

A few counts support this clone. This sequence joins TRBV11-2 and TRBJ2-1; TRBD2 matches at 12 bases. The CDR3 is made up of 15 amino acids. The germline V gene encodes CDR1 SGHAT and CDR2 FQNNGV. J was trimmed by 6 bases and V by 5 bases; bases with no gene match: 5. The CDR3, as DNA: TGTGCCAGCAGCCCCACTAGCGGGGGGTTCAATGAGCAGTTCTTC. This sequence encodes CASSPTSGGFNEQFF.

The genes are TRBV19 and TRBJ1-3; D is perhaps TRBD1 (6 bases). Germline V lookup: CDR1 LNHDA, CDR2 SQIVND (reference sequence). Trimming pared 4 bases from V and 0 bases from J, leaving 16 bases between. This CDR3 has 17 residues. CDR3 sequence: CASSRGPRDTSGNTIYF. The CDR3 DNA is TGTGCCAGTAGTAGGGGACCCCGGGACACCTCTGGAAACACCATATATTTT.

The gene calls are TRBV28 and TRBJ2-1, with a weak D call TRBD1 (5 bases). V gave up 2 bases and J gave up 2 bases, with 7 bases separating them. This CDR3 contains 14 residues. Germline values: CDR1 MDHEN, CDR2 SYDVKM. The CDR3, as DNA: TGTGCCAGCAGTTTAGCGGACACCTACAATGAGCAGTTCTTC. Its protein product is CASSLADTYNEQFF.

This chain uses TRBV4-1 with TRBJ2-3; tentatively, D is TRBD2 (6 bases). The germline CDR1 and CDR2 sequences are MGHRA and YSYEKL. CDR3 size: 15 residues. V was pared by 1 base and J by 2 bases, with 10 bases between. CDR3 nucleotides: TGCGCCAGCAGCCAAGGGGACTTGTACACAGATACGCAGTATTTT. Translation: CASSQGDLYTDTQYF.

This chain's CDR3 is CASTNQDREKSDEQYF. DNA for the CDR3: TGTGCCAGCACGAACCAGGACAGGGAGAAAAGCGACGAGCAGTACTTC. V is TRBV21-1 and J is TRBJ2-7; TRBD1, the table's D call, lacks a check against the DNA. TRBV21-1 has pseudogene status. This CDR3 has 16 amino acids.

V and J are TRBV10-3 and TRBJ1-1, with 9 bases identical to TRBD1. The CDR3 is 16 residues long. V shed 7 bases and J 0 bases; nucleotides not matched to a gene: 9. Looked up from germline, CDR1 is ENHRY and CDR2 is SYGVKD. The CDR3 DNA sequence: TGTGCCATCAAGGGACAGGGTGGGGATATGAACACTGAAGCTTTCTTT. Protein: CAIKGQGGDMNTEAFF.